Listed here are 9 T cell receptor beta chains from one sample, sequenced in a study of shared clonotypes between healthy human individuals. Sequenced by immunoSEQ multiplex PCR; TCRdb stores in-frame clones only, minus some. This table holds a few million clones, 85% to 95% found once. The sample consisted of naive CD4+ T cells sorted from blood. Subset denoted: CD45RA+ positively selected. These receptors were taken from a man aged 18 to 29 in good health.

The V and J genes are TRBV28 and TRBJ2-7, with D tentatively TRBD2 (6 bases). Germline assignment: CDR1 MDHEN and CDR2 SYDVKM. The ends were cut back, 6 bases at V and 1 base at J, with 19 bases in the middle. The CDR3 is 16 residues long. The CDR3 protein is CASSANRWGVSYEQYF. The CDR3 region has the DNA TGTGCCAGCAGCGCAAATCGATGGGGGGTTTCCTACGAGCAGTACTTC.

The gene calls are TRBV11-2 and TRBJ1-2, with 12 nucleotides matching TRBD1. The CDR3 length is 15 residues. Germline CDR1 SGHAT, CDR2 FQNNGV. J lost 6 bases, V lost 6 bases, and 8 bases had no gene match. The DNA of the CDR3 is TGTGCCAGCAGACCCTCCGGGACAGGGGGCGATGGCTACACCTTC. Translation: CASRPSGTGGDGYTF.

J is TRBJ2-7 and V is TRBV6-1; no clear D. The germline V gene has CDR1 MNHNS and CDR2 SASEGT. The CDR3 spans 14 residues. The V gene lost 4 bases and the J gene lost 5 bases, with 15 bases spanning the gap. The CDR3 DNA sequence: TGTGCCAGCAGTGCTCTGACAAATTTCAACGAGCAGTACTTC. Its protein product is CASSALTNFNEQYF.

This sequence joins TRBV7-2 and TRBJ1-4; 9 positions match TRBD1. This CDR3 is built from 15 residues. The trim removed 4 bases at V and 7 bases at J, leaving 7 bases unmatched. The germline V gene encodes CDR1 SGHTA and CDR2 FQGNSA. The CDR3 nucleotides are TGTGCCAGCAGCTCCCGACAGGGGGAAGGTGAAAAACTGTTTTTT. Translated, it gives CASSSRQGEGEKLFF.

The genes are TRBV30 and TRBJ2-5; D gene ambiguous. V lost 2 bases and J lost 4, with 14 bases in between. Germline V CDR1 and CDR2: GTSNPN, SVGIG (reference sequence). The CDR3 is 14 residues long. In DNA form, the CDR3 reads TGTGCCTGGAGTAAAGGCGAGTGGGGAGAGACCCAGTACTTC. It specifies CAWSKGEWGETQYF.

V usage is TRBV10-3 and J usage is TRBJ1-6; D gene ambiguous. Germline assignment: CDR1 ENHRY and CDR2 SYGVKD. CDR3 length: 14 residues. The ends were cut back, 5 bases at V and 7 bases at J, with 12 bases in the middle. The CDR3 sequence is CAISPSGWNSPLHF. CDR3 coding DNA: TGTGCCATCAGTCCGTCCGGGTGGAATTCACCCCTCCACTTT.

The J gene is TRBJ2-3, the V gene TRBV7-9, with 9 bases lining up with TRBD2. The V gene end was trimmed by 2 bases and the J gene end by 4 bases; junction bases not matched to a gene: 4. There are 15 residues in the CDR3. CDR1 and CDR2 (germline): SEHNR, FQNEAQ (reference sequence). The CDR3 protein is CASSLLAGDADTQYF. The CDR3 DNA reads TGTGCCAGCAGCTTATTAGCGGGAGATGCAGATACGCAGTATTTT.

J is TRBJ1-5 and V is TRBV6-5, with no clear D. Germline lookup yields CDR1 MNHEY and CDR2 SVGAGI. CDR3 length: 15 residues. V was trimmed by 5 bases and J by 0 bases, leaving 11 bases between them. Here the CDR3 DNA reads TGTGCCAGCAGTCCCGACGGATTTAGCAATCAGCCCCAGCATTTT. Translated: CASSPDGFSNQPQHF.

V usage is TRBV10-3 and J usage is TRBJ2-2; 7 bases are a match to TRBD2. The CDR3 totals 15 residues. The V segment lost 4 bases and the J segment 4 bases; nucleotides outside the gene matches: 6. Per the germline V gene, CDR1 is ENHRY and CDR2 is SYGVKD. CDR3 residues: CAISAGGTLTGELFF. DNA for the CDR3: TGTGCCATCAGTGCGGGGGGAACTCTCACCGGGGAGCTGTTTTTT.